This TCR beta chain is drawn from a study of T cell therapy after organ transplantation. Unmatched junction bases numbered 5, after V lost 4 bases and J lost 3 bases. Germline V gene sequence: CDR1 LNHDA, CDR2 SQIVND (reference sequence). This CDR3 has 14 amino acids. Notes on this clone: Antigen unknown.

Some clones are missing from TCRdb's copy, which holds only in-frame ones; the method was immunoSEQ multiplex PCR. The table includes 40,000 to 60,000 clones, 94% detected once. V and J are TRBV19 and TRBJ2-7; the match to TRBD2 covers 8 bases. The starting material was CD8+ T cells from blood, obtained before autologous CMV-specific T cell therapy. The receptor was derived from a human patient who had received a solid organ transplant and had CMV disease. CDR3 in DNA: TGTGCCAGTAGTAGCGGGGGGTCTCTCTACGAGCAGTACTTC. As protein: CASSSGGSLYEQYF.